The next 15 T cell receptor beta chains were all read from a single sample in a study of control samples from healthy donors and cancer patients. TCRdb keeps only in-frame clones here, not all; method: immunoSEQ multiplex PCR. Among 98,000 or so clones listed, 79% were seen once. Sequencing input: blood. These receptors all come from a woman in her 30s in good health.

This chain connects TRBV10-2 to TRBJ1-1; TRBD1 aligns across 10 bases. Germline CDR1 is WSHSY and CDR2 is SAAADI. This CDR3 contains 16 residues. V lost 8 bases and J lost 1; bases outside the gene matches: 10. The CDR3 DNA sequence: TGCGCCAGCCGCCCTGGGACAGGGGTCGGGAACACTGAAGCTTTCTTT. Its protein is CASRPGTGVGNTEAFF.

The chain carries TRBV5-4 and TRBJ2-7, with 8 bases fitting TRBD1. The V gene end was trimmed by 4 bases and the J gene end by 5 bases; junction bases not matched to a gene: 5. This CDR3 is built from 13 residues. In germline, CDR1 is SGHNT, CDR2 YYREEE (reference sequence). CDR3 in DNA: TGTGCCAGCAGCCAAGCAGGGGGCGACGAGCAGTACTTC. Protein: CASSQAGGDEQYF.

This chain uses TRBV4-3 with TRBJ2-3; D is possibly TRBD1 (6 bases). The CDR3 loop spans 16 amino acids. Trimming removed 0 bases at V and 3 bases at J, with 13 bases between. Germline V CDR1 and CDR2: LGHNA, YSLEER. The CDR3 here is CASSQDRTDLTDTQYF. The CDR3 nucleotides are TGCGCCAGCAGCCAAGATAGGACAGATTTGACAGATACGCAGTATTTT.

CDR3 amino acids: CASSQDLDAYGYTF. In nucleotides, the CDR3 is TGTGCCAGCAGCCAAGATCTGGATGCCTATGGCTACACCTTC. V and J are TRBV4-2 and TRBJ1-2; D is unclear. CDR1 LGHNA and CDR2 YNFKEQ come from the germline V gene. Trimming cost V 0 bases and J 4 bases, with 9 bases left between them. This CDR3 has 14 residues.

The rearrangement joins TRBV19 to TRBJ2-2; 7 positions match TRBD2. The CDR3 is made up of 14 amino acids. V shed 5 bases and J 7 bases; nucleotides not matched to a gene: 7. In germline, CDR1 is LNHDA, CDR2 SQIVND (reference sequence). DNA of the CDR3: TGTGCCAGTAGTTGGCTAGCGGAATACGGGGAGCTGTTTTTT. Protein product: CASSWLAEYGELFF.

The CDR3, as DNA: TGCGCCAGCAGCCAAGAAATTGGGGAGCTGTTTTTT. It specifies CASSQEIGELFF. The rearrangement joins TRBV4-3 to TRBJ2-2; D is ambiguous. V shed 0 bases and J shed 8 bases, with 4 bases lying between them. Germline values: CDR1 LGHNA, CDR2 YSLEER. The CDR3 spans 12 residues.

The rearrangement uses TRBV14 and TRBJ1-6, with D possibly matching TRBD1 (6 bases). V lost 3 bases and J lost 3, with 9 bases in between. CDR3 size: 15 residues. The V gene's germline CDR1 is SGHDN and CDR2 FVKESK. The DNA for the CDR3 is TGTGCCAGCAGCCACAGGGGACACTATAATTCACCCCTCCACTTT. Translated, it gives CASSHRGHYNSPLHF.

The chain couples TRBV10-1 to TRBJ2-7; 9 bases line up with TRBD2. J gave up 6 bases and V 2 bases, and 2 bases lay outside the gene matches. Germline V gene lookup returns CDR1 WNHNN and CDR2 SYGVQD (reference sequence). The CDR3 is 13 amino acids. DNA of the CDR3: TGCGCCAGCAGTGAGGCGGGAGGGTTCGAGCAGTACTTC. Its translation: CASSEAGGFEQYF.

J is TRBJ1-2 and V is TRBV7-2, with D perhaps TRBD1 (5 bases). CDR1 is SGHTA, CDR2 FQGNSA, per germline. This CDR3 spans 15 amino acids. V lost 1 base to trimming and J lost 4 bases, with 13 bases between them. The CDR3 coding sequence is TGTGCCAGCAGCTTAGACCCAGGGCTTAGCTATGGCTACACCTTC. It is translated as CASSLDPGLSYGYTF.

The J gene is TRBJ2-3, the V gene TRBV6-5, with D perhaps matching TRBD1 (5 bases). This CDR3 has 15 amino acids. CDR1 and CDR2 (germline): MNHEY, SVGAGI. The V end lost 2 bases, the J end lost 0 bases, and 9 bases lay between the germline ends. CDR3: CASSYGAVSTDTQYF. CDR3 DNA sequence: TGTGCCAGCAGTTACGGGGCAGTTAGCACAGATACGCAGTATTTT.

The V call is TRBV10-1, the J call TRBJ2-5; TRBD1 aligns across 7 bases. This CDR3 spans 17 amino acids. The J segment lost 2 bases and the V segment lost 5 bases, leaving 14 bases of the junction unmatched. The germline V gene has CDR1 WNHNN and CDR2 SYGVQD (reference sequence). This chain's CDR3 is CASSPGTAIPGQETQYF. The CDR3 coding sequence is TGCGCCAGCAGTCCCGGGACAGCTATCCCCGGGCAAGAGACCCAGTACTTC.

In nucleotides, the CDR3 is TGTGCCAGCAGCTCTAGTATTGAGCAGGCAGATACGCAGTATTTT. It is translated as CASSSSIEQADTQYF. The V and J genes are TRBV11-3 and TRBJ2-3; no firm D call. From germline, CDR1 is SGHNT and CDR2 YENEEA. Trimming took 4 bases from V and 4 from J, leaving 15 bases between them. The CDR3 totals 15 residues.

The chain is built from TRBV19 and TRBJ1-2; D is unresolved. Trimming removed 3 bases from V and 0 bases from J, with 8 bases in between. CDR1 LNHDA and CDR2 SQIVND come from the germline V gene (reference sequence). This CDR3 spans 14 amino acids. CDR3 nucleotides: TGTGCCAGTAGTATCTCGACCTCTAACTATGGCTACACCTTC. Residues: CASSISTSNYGYTF.

This clone came up a few times. The V and J genes are TRBV5-1 and TRBJ2-3; D is possibly TRBD2 (6 bases). Trimming left V 4 bases short and J 1 base short, with 16 bases between. Germline CDR1 and CDR2: SGHRS and YFSETQ. The CDR3 covers 16 residues. Here the CDR3 reads CASSETRTWGTDTQYF. In DNA form, the CDR3 reads TGCGCCAGCAGCGAGACTAGGACTTGGGGCACAGATACGCAGTATTTT.

The rearrangement links TRBV7-2 to TRBJ2-7; 10 nucleotides line up with TRBD2. This CDR3 contains 17 residues. CDR1 is SGHTA, CDR2 FQGNSA, per germline. V lost 5 bases and J lost 3; bases outside the gene matches: 13. The CDR3 DNA sequence: TGTGCCAGCAGCCTCCGAACCGCCCTAGCGGGGGTCTACGAGCAGTACTTC. Protein product: CASSLRTALAGVYEQYF.